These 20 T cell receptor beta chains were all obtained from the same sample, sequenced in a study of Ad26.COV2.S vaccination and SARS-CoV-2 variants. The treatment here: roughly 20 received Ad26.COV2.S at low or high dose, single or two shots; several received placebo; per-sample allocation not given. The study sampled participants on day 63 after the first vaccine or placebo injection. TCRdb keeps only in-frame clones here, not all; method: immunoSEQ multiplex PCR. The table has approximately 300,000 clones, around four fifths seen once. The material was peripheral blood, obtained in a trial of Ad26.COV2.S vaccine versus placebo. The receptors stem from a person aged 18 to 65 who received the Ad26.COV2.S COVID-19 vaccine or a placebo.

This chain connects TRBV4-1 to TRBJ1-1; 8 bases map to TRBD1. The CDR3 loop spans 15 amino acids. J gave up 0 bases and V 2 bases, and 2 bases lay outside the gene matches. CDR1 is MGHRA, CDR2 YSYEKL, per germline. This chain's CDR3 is CASSQRTGMNTEAFF. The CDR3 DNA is TGCGCCAGCAGCCAAAGGACAGGGATGAACACTGAAGCTTTCTTT.

This CDR3 is CAISDVLGSNQPQHF. The CDR3 nucleotides are TGTGCCATCAGTGACGTTCTGGGGTCCAATCAGCCCCAGCATTTT. The rearrangement links TRBV10-3 to TRBJ1-5; D is unresolved. Germline V lookup: CDR1 ENHRY, CDR2 SYGVKD. CDR3 size: 15 residues. Trimming left V 3 bases short and J 3 bases short, with 12 bases between.

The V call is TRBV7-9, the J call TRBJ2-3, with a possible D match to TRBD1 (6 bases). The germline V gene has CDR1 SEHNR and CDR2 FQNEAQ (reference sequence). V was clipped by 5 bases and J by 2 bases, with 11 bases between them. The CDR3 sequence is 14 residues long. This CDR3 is CASSLWGPTDTQYF. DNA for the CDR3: TGTGCCAGCAGCCTGTGGGGGCCCACAGATACGCAGTATTTT.

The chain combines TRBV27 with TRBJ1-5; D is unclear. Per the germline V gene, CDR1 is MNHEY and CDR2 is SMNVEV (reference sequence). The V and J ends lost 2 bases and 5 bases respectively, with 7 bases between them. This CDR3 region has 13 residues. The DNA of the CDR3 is TGTGCCAGCAGTTTAAATTTCTATCAGCCCCAGCATTTT. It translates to CASSLNFYQPQHF.

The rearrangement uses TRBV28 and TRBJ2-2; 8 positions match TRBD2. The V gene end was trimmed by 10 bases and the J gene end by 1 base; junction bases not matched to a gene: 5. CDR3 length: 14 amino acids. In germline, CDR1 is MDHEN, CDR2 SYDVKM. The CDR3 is CAIAGGRNTGELFF. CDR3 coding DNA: TGTGCCATCGCGGGGGGAAGGAACACCGGGGAGCTGTTTTTT. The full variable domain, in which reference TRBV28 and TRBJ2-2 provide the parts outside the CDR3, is DVKVTQSSRYLVKRTGEKVFLECVQDMDHENMFWYRQDPGLGLRLIYFSYDVKMKEKGDIPEGYSVSREKKERFSLILESASTNQTSMYLCAIAGGRNTGELFFGEGSRLTVL.

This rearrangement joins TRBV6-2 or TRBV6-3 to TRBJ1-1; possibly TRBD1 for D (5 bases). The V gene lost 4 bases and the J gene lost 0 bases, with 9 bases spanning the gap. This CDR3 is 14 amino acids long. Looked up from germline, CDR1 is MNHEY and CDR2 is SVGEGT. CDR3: CASSSRVLNTEAFF. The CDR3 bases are TGTGCCAGCAGTTCCAGGGTCTTGAACACTGAAGCTTTCTTT.

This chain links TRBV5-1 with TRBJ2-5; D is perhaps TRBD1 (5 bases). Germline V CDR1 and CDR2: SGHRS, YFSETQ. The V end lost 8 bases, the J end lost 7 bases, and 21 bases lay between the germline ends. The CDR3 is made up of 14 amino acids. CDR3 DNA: TGCGCCAGTCCCCTTAGGGGTTCGTTCGGGACCCAGTACTTC. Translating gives CASPLRGSFGTQYF.

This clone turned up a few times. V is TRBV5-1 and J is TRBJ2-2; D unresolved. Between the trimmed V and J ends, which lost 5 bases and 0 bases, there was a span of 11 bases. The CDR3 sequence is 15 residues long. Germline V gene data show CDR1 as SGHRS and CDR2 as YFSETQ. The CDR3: CASSSWFTNTGELFF. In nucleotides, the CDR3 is TGCGCCAGCAGTTCATGGTTCACGAACACCGGGGAGCTGTTTTTT.

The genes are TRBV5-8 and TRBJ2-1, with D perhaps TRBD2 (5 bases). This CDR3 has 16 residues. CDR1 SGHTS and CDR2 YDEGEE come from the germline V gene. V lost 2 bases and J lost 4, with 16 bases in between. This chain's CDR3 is CASSFARAAAYNEQFF. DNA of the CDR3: TGTGCCAGCAGCTTTGCGCGGGCTGCAGCTTACAATGAGCAGTTCTTC.

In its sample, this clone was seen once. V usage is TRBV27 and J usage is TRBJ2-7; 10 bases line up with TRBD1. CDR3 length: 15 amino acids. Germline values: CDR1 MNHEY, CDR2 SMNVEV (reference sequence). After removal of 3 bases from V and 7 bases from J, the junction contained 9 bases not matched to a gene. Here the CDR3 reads CASSLTGTGAGEQYF. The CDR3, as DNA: TGTGCCAGCAGTTTGACCGGGACAGGGGCCGGGGAGCAGTACTTC.

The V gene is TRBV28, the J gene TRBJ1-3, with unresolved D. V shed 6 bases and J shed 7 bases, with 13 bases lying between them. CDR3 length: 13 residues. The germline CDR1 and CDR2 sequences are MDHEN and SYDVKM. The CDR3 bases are TGTGCCAGCAGGCCCACCGCCGGGAACACCATATATTTT. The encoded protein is CASRPTAGNTIYF.

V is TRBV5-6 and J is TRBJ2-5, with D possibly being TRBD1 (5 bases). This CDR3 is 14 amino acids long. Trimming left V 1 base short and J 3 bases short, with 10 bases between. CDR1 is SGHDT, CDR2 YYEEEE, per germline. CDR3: CASSLRLQEETQYF. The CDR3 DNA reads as TGTGCCAGCAGCTTGCGGCTACAGGAAGAGACCCAGTACTTC.

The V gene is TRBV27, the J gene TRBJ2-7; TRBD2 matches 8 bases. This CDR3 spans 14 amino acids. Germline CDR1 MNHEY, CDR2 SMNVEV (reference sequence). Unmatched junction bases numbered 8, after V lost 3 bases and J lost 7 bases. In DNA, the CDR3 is TGTGCCAGCAGTTTCGGGGGGCGGGGGGTGGAGCAGTACTTC. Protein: CASSFGGRGVEQYF.

Here the CDR3 reads CAWGQENQPQHF. DNA of the CDR3: TGTGCCTGGGGACAGGAAAATCAGCCCCAGCATTTT. The chain is built from TRBV30 and TRBJ1-5, with TRBD1 matching over 7 bases. The CDR3 consists of 12 residues. J was trimmed by 4 bases and V by 5 bases; bases with no gene match: 2. CDR1 is GTSNPN, CDR2 SVGIG, per germline (reference sequence). The entire variable domain, with the rest obtained from reference TRBV30 and TRBJ1-5, is as follows: SQTIHQWPATLVQPVGSPLSLECTVEGTSNPNLYWYRQAAGRGLQLLFYSVGIGQISSEVPQNLSASRPQDRQFILSSKKLLLSDSGFYLCAWGQENQPQHFGDGTRLSIL.

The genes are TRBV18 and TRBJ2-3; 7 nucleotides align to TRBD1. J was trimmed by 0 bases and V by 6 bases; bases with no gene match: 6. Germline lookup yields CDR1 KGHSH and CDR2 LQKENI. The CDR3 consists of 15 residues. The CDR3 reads CASSNRGPSTDTQYF. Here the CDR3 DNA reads TGTGCCAGCTCTAACAGGGGCCCGAGCACAGATACGCAGTATTTT.

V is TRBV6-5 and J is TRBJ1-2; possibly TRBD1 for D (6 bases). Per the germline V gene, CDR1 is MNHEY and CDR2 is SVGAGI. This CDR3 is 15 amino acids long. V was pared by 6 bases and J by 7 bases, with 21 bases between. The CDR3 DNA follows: TGTGCCAGCAGCCTTACCTGGACAGACTCGGGTGGCTACACCTTC. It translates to CASSLTWTDSGGYTF.

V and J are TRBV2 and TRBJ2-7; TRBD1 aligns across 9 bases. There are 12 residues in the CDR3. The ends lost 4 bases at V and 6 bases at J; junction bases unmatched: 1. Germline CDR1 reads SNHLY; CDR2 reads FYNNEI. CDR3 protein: CASSVGQGEQYF. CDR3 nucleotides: TGTGCCAGCAGTGTGGGACAGGGCGAGCAGTACTTC.

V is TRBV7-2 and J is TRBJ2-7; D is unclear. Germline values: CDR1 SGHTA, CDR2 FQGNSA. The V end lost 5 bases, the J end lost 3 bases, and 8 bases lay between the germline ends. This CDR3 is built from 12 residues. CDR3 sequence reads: CASSPYDYEQYF. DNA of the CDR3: TGTGCCAGCAGCCCGTACGACTACGAGCAGTACTTC.

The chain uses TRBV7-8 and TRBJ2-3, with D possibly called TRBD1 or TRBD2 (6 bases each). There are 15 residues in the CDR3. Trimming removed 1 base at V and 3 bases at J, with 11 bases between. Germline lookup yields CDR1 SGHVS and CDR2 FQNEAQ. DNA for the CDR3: TGTGCCAGCAGCTTAGGGGGGGCAGGGACAGATACGCAGTATTTT. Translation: CASSLGGAGTDTQYF.

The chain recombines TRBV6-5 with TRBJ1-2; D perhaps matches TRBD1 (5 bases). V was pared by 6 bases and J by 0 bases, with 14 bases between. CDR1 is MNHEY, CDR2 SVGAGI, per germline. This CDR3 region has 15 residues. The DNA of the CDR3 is TGTGCCAGCAGCCTCGGCGGACAAGCTAACTATGGCTACACCTTC. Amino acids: CASSLGGQANYGYTF.